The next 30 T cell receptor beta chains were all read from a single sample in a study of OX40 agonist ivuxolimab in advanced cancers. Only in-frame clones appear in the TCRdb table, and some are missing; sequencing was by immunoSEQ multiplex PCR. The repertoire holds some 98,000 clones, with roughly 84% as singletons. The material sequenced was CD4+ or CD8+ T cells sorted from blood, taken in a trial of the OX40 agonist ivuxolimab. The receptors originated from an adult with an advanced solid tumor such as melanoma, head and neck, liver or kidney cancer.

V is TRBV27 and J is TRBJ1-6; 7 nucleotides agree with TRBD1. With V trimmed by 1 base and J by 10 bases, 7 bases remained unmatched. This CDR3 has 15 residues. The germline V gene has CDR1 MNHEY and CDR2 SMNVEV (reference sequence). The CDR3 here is CASSLLRTGRSPLHF. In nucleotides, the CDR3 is TGTGCCAGCAGTTTATTGAGGACAGGACGATCACCCCTCCACTTT.

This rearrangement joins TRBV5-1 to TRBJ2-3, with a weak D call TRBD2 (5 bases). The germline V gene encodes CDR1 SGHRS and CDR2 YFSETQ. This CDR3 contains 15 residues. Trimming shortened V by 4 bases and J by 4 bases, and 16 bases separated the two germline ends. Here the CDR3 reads CASSEDGRAPDTQYF. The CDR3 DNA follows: TGCGCCAGCAGCGAGGATGGGCGGGCGCCAGATACGCAGTATTTT.

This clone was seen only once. The CDR3 nucleotides are TGTGCCAGCTCGGGGGGTCAGACACCCCTCCACTTT. This encodes CASSGGQTPLHF. V usage is TRBV7-7 and J usage is TRBJ1-6; a weak D match, TRBD1 (5 bases). Germline assignment: CDR1 SSHAT and CDR2 FNYEAQ (reference sequence). V lost 8 bases and J lost 11, with 13 bases in between. The CDR3 extends over 12 amino acids.

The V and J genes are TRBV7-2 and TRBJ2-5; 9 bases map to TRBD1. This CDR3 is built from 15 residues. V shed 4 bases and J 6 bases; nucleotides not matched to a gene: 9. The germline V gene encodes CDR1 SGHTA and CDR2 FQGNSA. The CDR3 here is CASSSTGGAAQTQYF. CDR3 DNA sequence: TGTGCCAGCAGCTCCACAGGGGGCGCGGCACAGACCCAGTACTTC.

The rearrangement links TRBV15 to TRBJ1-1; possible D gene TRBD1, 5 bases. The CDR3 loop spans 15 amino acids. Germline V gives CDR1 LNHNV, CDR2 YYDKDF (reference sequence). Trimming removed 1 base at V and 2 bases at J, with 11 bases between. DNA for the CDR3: TGTGCCACCAGCAGAGTTGGAGGGGCCAACACTGAAGCTTTCTTT. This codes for CATSRVGGANTEAFF.

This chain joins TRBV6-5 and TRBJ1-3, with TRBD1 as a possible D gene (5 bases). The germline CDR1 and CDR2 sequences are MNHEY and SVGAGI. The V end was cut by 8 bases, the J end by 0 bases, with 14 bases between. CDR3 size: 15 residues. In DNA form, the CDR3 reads TGTGCCAGCTCTCGGGGGACTTCCTCTGGAAACACCATATATTTT. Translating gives CASSRGTSSGNTIYF.

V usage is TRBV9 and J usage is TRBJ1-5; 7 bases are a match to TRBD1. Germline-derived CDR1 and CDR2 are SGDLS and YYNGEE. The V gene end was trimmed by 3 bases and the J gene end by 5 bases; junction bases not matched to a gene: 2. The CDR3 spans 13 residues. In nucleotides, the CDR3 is TGTGCCAGCAGCGAGGGGACAGATCAGCCCCAGCATTTT. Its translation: CASSEGTDQPQHF.

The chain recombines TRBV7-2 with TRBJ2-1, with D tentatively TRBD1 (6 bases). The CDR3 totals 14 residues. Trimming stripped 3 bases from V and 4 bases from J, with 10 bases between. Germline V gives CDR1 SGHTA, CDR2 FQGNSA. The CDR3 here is CASSLRQVYNEQFF. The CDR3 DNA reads TGTGCCAGCAGCTTGAGACAGGTATACAATGAGCAGTTCTTC. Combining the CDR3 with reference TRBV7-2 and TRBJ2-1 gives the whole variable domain GAGVSQSPSNKVTEKGKDVELRCDPISGHTALYWYRQSLGQGLEFLIYFQGNSAPDKSGLPSDRFSAERTGGSVSTLTIQRTQQEDSAVYLCASSLRQVYNEQFFGPGTRLTVL.

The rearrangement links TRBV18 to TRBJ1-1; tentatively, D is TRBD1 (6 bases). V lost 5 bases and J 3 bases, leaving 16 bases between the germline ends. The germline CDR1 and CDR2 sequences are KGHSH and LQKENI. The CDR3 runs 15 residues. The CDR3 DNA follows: TGTGCCAGCTCATCACAGGGTAGGACCTACACTGAAGCTTTCTTT. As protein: CASSSQGRTYTEAFF. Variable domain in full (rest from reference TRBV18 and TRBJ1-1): NAGVMQNPRHLVRRRGQEARLRCSPMKGHSHVYWYRQLPEEGLKFMVYLQKENIIDESGMPKERFSAEFPKEGPSILRIQQVVRGDSAAYFCASSSQGRTYTEAFFGQGTRLTVV.

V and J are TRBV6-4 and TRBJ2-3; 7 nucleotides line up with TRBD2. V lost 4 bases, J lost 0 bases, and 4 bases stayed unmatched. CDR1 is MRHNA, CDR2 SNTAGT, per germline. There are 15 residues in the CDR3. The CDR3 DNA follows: TGTGCCAGCAGTGGGGAGGGGACTAGCACAGATACGCAGTATTTT. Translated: CASSGEGTSTDTQYF.

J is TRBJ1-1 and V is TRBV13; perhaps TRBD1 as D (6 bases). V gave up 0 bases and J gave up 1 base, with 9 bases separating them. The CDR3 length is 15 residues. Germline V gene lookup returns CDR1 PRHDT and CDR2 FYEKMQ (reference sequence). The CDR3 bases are TGTGCCAGCAGCTTAGGCCCGGGGGCGAACACTGAAGCTTTCTTT. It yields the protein CASSLGPGANTEAFF.

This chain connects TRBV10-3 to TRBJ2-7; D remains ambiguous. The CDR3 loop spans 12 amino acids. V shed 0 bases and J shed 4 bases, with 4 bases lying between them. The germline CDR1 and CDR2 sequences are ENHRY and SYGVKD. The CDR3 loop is CAISESGYEQYF. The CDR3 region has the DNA TGTGCCATCAGTGAGTCGGGGTACGAGCAGTACTTC.

The CDR3 is CATSPTGTEAFF. The DNA for the CDR3 is TGTGCCACTTCACCTACAGGGACTGAAGCTTTCTTT. The chain joins TRBV6-1 to TRBJ1-1; possible D gene TRBD1, 6 bases. CDR3 length equals 12 residues. V lost 10 bases to trimming and J lost 5 bases, with 14 bases between them. Germline V gene sequence: CDR1 MNHNS, CDR2 SASEGT.

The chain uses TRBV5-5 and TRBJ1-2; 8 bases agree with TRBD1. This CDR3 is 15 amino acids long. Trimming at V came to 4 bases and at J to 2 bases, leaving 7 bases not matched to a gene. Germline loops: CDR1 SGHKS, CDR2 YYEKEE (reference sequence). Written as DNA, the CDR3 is TGTGCCAGCAGCATGGGGGGGACAGGAAACTATGGCTACACCTTC. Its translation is CASSMGGTGNYGYTF.

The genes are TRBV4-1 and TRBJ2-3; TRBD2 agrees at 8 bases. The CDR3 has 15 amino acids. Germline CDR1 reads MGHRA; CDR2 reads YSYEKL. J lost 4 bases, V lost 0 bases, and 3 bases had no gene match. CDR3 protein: CASSQDFGGADTQYF. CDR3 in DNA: TGCGCCAGCAGCCAAGATTTCGGGGGGGCAGATACGCAGTATTTT.

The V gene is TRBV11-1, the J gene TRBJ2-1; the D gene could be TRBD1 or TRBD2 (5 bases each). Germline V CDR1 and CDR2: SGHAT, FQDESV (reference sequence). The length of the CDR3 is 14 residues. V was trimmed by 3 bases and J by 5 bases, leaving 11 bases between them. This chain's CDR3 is CASSLGQGHNEQFF. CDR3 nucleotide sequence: TGTGCCAGCAGCTTGGGGCAGGGACACAATGAGCAGTTCTTC.

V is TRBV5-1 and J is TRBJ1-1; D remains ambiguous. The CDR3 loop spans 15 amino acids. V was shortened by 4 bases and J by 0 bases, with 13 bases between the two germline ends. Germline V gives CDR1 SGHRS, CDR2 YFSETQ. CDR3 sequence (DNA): TGCGCCAGCAGCCCCTCGACTCAAATGAACACTGAAGCTTTCTTT. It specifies CASSPSTQMNTEAFF.

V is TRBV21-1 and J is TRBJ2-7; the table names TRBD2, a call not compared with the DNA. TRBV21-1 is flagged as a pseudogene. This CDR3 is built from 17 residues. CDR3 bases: TGTGCCAGCAGCACCGGGACTAGCGGGGCCAGCTCCTACGAGCAGTACTTC. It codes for CASSTGTSGASSYEQYF.

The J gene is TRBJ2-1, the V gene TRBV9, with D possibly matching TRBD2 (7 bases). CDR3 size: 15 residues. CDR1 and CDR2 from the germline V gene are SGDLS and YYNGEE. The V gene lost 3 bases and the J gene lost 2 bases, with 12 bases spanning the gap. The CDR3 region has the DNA TGTGCCAGCAGCGCCGGCGGGGGCGCCTACAATGAGCAGTTCTTC. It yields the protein CASSAGGGAYNEQFF.

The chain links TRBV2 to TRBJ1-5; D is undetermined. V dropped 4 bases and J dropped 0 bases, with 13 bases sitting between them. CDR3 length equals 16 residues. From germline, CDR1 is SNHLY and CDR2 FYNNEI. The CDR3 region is CASSGGSDHSNQPQHF. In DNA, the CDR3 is TGTGCCAGCAGTGGAGGCAGCGACCATAGCAATCAGCCCCAGCATTTT.

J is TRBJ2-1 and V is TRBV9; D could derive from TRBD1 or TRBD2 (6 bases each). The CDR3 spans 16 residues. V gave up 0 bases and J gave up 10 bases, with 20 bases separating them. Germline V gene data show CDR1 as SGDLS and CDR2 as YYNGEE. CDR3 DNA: TGTGCCAGCAGCGTAGGGGCTAGCGCCCCTACAGGGGAGCAGTTCTTC. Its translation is CASSVGASAPTGEQFF.

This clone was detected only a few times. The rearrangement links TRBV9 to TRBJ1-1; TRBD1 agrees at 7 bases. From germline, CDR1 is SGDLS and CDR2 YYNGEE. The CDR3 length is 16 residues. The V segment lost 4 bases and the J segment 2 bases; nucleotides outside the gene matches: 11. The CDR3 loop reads CASSSPRDSENTEAFF. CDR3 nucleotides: TGTGCCAGCAGCTCCCCCCGGGACAGCGAAAACACTGAAGCTTTCTTT.

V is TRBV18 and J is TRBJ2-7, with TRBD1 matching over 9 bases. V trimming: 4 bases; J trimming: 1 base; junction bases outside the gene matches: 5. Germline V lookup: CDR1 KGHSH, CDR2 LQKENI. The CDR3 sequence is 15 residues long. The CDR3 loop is CASSLTGTGSYEQYF. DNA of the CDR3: TGTGCCAGCTCACTTACCGGGACAGGGTCCTACGAGCAGTACTTC.

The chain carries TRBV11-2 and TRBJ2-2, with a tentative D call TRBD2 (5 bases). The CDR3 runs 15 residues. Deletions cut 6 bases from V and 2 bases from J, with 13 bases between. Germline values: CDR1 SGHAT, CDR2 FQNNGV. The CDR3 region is CASSPRTSNTGELFF. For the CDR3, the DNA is TGTGCCAGCAGTCCGAGAACTAGTAACACCGGGGAGCTGTTTTTT.

The CDR3, as DNA: TGTGCCAGCAGCCCACAGCCTGGCGCGGGGGGTAAGCAGTTCTTC. Translating it yields CASSPQPGAGGKQFF. V usage is TRBV7-2 and J usage is TRBJ2-1; TRBD2 matches 8 bases. After removal of 5 bases from V and 11 bases from J, the junction contained 14 bases not matched to a gene. There are 15 residues in the CDR3. Germline V gene sequence: CDR1 SGHTA, CDR2 FQGNSA.

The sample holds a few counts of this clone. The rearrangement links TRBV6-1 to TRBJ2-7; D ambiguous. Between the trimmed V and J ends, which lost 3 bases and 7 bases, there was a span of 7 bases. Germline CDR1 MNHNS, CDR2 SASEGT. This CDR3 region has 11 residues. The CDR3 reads CASSDFLEQYF. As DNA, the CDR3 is TGTGCCAGCAGTGATTTTTTAGAGCAGTACTTC.

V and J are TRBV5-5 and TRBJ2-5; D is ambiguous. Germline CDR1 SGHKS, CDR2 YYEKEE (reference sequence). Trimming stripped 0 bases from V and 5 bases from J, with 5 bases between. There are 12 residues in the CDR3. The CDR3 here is CASSLVGETQYF. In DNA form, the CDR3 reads TGTGCCAGCAGCTTGGTGGGGGAGACCCAGTACTTC.

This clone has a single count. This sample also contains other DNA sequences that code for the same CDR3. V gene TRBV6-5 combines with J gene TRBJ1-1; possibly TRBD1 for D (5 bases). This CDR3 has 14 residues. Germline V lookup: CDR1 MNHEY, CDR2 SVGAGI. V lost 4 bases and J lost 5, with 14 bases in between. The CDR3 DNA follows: TGTGCCAGCAGTTCGGGGAGGGGACGGACTGAAGCTTTCTTT. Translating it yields CASSSGRGRTEAFF.

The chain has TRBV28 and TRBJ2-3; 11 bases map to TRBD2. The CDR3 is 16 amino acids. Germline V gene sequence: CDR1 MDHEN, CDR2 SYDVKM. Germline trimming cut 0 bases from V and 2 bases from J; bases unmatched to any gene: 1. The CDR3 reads CASSLWTSGDTDTQYF. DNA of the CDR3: TGTGCCAGCAGTTTATGGACTAGCGGGGACACAGATACGCAGTATTTT.

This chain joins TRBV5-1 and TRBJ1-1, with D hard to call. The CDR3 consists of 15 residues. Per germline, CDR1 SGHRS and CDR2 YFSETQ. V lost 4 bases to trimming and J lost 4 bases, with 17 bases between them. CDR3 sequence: CASSSQSMVGTEAFF. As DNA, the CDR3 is TGCGCCAGCAGCAGCCAAAGTATGGTGGGCACTGAAGCTTTCTTT.